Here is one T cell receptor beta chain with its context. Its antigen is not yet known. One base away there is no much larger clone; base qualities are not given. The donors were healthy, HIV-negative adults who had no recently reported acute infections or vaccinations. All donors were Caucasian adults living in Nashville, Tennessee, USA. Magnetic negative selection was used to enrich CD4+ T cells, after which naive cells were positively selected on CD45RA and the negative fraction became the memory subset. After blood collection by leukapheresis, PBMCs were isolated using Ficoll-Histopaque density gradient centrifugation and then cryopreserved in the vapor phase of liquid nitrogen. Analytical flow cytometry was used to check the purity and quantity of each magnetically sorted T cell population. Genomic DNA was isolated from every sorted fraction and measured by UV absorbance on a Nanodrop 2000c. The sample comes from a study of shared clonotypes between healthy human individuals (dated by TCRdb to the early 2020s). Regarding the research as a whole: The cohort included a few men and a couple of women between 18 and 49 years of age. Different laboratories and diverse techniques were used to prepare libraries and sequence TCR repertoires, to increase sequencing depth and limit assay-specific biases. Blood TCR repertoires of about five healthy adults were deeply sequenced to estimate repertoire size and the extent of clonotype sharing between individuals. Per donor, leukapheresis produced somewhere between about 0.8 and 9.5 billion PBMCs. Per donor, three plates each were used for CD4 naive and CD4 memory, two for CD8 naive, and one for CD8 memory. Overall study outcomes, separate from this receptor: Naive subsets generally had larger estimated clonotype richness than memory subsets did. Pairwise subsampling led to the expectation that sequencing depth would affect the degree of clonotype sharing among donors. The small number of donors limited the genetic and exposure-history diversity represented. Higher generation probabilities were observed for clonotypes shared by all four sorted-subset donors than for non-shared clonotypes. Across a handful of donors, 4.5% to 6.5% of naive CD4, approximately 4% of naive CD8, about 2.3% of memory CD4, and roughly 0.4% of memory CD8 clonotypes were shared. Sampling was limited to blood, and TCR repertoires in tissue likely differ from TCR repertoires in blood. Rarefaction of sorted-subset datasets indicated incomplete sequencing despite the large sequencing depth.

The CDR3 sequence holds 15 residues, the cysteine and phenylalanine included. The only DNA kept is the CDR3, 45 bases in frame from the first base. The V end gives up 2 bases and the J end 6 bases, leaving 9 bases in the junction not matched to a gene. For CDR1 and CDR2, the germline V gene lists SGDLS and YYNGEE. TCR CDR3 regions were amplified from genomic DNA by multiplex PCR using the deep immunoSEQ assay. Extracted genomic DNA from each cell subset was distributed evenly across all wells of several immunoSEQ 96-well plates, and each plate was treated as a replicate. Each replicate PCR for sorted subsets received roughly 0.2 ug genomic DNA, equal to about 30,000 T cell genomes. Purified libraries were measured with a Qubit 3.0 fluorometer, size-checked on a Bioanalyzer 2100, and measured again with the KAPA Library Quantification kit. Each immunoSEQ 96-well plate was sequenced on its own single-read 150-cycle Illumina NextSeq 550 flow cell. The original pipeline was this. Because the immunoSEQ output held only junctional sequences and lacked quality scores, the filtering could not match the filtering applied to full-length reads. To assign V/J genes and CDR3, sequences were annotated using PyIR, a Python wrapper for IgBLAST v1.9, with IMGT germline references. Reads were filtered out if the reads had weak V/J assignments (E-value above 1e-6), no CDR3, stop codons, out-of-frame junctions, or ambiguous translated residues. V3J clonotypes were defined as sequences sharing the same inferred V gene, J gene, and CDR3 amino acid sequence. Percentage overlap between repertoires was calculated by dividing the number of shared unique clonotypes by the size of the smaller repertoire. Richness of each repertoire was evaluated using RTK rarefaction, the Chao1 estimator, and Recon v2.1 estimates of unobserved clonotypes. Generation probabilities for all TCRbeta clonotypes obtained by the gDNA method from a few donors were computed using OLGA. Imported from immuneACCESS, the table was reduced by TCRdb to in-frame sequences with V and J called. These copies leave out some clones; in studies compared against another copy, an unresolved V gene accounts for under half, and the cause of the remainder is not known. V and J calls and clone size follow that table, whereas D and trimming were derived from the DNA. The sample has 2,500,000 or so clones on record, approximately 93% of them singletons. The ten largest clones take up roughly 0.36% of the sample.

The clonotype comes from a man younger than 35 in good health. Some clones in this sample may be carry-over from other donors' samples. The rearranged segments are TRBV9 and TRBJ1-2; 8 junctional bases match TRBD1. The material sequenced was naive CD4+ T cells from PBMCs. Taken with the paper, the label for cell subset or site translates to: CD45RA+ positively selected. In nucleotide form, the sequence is TGTGCCAGCAGCGTGGAGGCAGGGGGCGGTGATGGCTACACCTTC. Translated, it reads CASSVEAGGGDGYTF.